Only one count was recorded for the clone carrying this T cell receptor (beta chain). This CDR3 spans 14 amino acids. The V and J ends lost 6 bases and 6 bases respectively, with 15 bases between them. The germline CDR1 and CDR2 sequences are LNHDA and SQIVND (reference sequence). PCR primers comprised 60 Vbeta and 13 Jbeta primers. Generated by immunoSEQ multiplex PCR, the TCRdb table keeps only in-frame clones and is missing some. The sample holds about 130,000 clones, approximately 85% seen once. This sample stems from a study of cytomegalovirus exposure and HLA in healthy donors. This chain connects TRBV19 to TRBJ1-5, with D perhaps TRBD1 (5 bases). This receptor was taken from a woman between 25 and 40 years old in good health and CMV-seropositive. The sample comprised PBMCs. The CDR3 protein is CASRGRARGQPQHF. As DNA, the CDR3 is TGTGCCAGTAGGGGCAGGGCGCGGGGTCAGCCCCAGCATTTT.